The 17 T cell receptor beta chains listed next were all sequenced from one sample in a study of T cells after yellow fever vaccination. One entry per CDR3 protein, called by TCRdb with MiXCR from the 5' RACE reads. The sample has a few hundred thousand distinct CDR3 sequences, roughly 8% seen once. The source was PBMCs, collected about 49 days after the first yellow fever vaccination. Every receptor here comes from a man younger than 35 who received the YFV17D yellow fever vaccine.

The rearrangement joins TRBV4-1 to TRBJ2-5; D gene ambiguous. CDR3 length: 14 amino acids. The germline V and J ends were trimmed by 4 bases and 6 bases, with 15 bases remaining between them. Looked up from germline, CDR1 is MGHRA and CDR2 is YSYEKL. The CDR3 spells CASSLVGLGQTQYF. The CDR3 DNA reads TGCGCCAGCAGCCTAGTCGGGTTAGGGCAGACCCAGTACTTC.

CDR3: CASSPSDGGELFF. The CDR3, as DNA: TGTGCCAGCTCACCATCGGACGGCGGGGAGCTGTTTTTT. The chain employs TRBV18 and TRBJ2-2; D unresolved. The germline gives CDR1 KGHSH, CDR2 LQKENI. V was clipped by 2 bases and J by 7 bases, with 8 bases between them. The CDR3 is 13 residues long.

This clonotype was observed many times. V gene TRBV30 combines with J gene TRBJ2-1; 8 nucleotides agree with TRBD2. CDR1 GTSNPN and CDR2 SVGIG come from the germline V gene (reference sequence). V was clipped by 2 bases and J by 4 bases; unmatched bases: 4. This CDR3 has 14 amino acids. The CDR3 sequence is CAWSRGGTYNEQFF. The CDR3 coding sequence is TGTGCCTGGAGTCGCGGGGGGACGTACAATGAGCAGTTCTTC.

This chain links TRBV6-2 or TRBV6-3 with TRBJ2-7; TRBD1 matches at 7 bases. Trimming removed 10 bases from V and 6 bases from J; junction bases left unmatched: 9. The CDR3 has 12 residues. Per the germline V gene, CDR1 is MNHEY and CDR2 is SVGEGT. CDR3 sequence: CATQEAGGEQYV. In DNA form, the CDR3 reads TGTGCCACCCAGGAGGCAGGGGGCGAGCAGTACGTC.

This clonotype came up a few times. The rearrangement uses TRBV27 and TRBJ1-2; D remains unclear. CDR1 and CDR2 (germline): MNHEY, SMNVEV (reference sequence). The CDR3 has 13 amino acids. The V end was cut by 4 bases, the J end by 8 bases, with 14 bases between. The CDR3 DNA follows: TGTGCCAGCAGTTATTTGGGTGGTATAGGCTACACCTTC. Residues: CASSYLGGIGYTF.

This clonotype was seen only a few times. The genes are TRBV4-3 and TRBJ2-1, with TRBD2 matching over 10 bases. The J segment lost 3 bases and the V segment lost 2 bases, leaving 4 bases of the junction unmatched. The germline V gene encodes CDR1 LGHNA and CDR2 YSLEER. The CDR3 totals 16 residues. This CDR3 reads CASSQNLAGVYNEQFF. CDR3 nucleotide sequence: TGCGCCAGCAGCCAAAATCTAGCGGGGGTCTACAATGAGCAGTTCTTC.

This clonotype showed up many times. The chain employs TRBV20-1 and TRBJ1-2; maybe TRBD1 (5 bases). The CDR3 runs 13 residues. V was clipped by 6 bases and J by 4 bases, with 15 bases between them. Looked up from germline, CDR1 is DFQATT and CDR2 is SNEGSKA (reference sequence). CDR3 in DNA: TGCAGTGCATACCTTGGGGCAAGCTATGGCTACACCTTC. This gives the protein CSAYLGASYGYTF.

Remarks on this clonotype: The junction departs from the called germline gene at one end, perhaps through a read error. The chain carries TRBV7-6 and TRBJ2-5, with TRBD2 matching 9 bases. CDR3 length equals 13 residues. Germline V gene data show CDR1 as SGHVS and CDR2 as FNYEAQ. CDR3 protein: CASSFWIAGLACF. CDR3 sequence (DNA): TGTGCCAGCAGCTTTTGGATTGCGGGACTAGCTTGCTTC.

This clonotype was counted only a few times. The chain recombines TRBV5-5 with TRBJ2-1; D ambiguous. Trimming pared 2 bases from V and 5 bases from J, leaving 8 bases between. This CDR3 contains 13 residues. Germline V gives CDR1 SGHKS, CDR2 YYEKEE (reference sequence). The CDR3 reads CASSFSRHNEQFF. DNA of the CDR3: TGTGCCAGCAGCTTTTCACGGCACAATGAGCAGTTCTTC.

A few counts support this clonotype. This rearrangement joins TRBV9 to TRBJ2-3; 9 bases fit TRBD2. The germline gives CDR1 SGDLS, CDR2 YYNGEE. J lost 4 bases, V lost 3 bases, and 9 bases had no gene match. The CDR3 loop spans 16 amino acids. The CDR3 nucleotides are TGTGCCAGCAGCGCACAAGCGGGGGGTCTTCCAGATACGCAGTATTTT. Translation: CASSAQAGGLPDTQYF.

This clonotype was seen more than once but under ten times. The chain couples TRBV14 to TRBJ2-5, with D maybe TRBD2 (6 bases). This CDR3 comprises 16 residues. V dropped 0 bases and J dropped 3 bases, with 14 bases sitting between them. Looked up from germline, CDR1 is SGHDN and CDR2 is FVKESK. This CDR3 is CASSQDMEGPEETQYF. The CDR3 nucleotides read TGTGCCAGCAGCCAAGACATGGAGGGGCCCGAAGAGACCCAGTACTTC. Full variable domain (remainder filled in from reference TRBV14 and TRBJ2-5): EAGVTQFPSHSVIEKGQTVTLRCDPISGHDNLYWYRRVMGKEIKFLLHFVKESKQDESGMPNNRFLAERTGGTYSTLKVQPAELEDSGVYFCASSQDMEGPEETQYFGPGTRLLVL.

This clonotype was observed a handful of times. The CDR3 region has the DNA TGTGCCAGCAGCTTAGATCAAAGGGACAGTCTGCTCTCCTATAATTCACCCCTCCACTTT. Protein sequence: CASSLDQRDSLLSYNSPLHF. This rearrangement joins TRBV11-2 to TRBJ1-6; 7 nucleotides match TRBD1. The CDR3 consists of 20 residues. Per germline, CDR1 SGHAT and CDR2 FQNNGV. The V gene end was trimmed by 0 bases and the J gene end by 0 bases; junction bases not matched to a gene: 11.

Points on this clonotype: This sequence may be a read error, since a much larger clone differs from it by one base. The rearrangement joins TRBV7-2 to TRBJ2-3, with D maybe TRBD2 (6 bases). CDR1 SGHTA and CDR2 FQGNSA come from the germline V gene. The CDR3 contains 13 residues. Trimming took off 11 bases at V and 2 bases at J, with 14 bases between the two ends. The CDR3 reads CAGTGGITDTQYF. Here the CDR3 DNA reads TGTGCCGGGACTGGCGGGATCACAGATACGCAGTATTTT.

This clonotype was counted a few times. The chain combines TRBV5-4 with TRBJ2-1; 13 positions agree with TRBD2. V trimming: 3 bases; J trimming: 9 bases; junction bases outside the gene matches: 12. The germline gives CDR1 SGHNT, CDR2 YYREEE (reference sequence). This CDR3 is 17 amino acids long. The chain's CDR3 is CASSSGTSGERSAEQFF. The CDR3 DNA reads TGTGCCAGCAGCTCCGGGACTAGCGGGGAACGATCTGCTGAGCAGTTCTTC.

The sample holds a few counts of this clonotype. The chain uses TRBV12-3 or TRBV12-4 and TRBJ2-7, with 9 bases identical to TRBD1. The CDR3 spans 14 residues. V was pared by 7 bases and J by 2 bases, with 6 bases of the junction left unmatched. CDR3 nucleotide sequence: TGTGCCAGCACCCTCGGACAGGGGACCTACGAGCAGTACTTC. It specifies CASTLGQGTYEQYF.

V usage is TRBV7-9 and J usage is TRBJ1-5; no firm D call. There are 13 residues in the CDR3. From germline, CDR1 is SEHNR and CDR2 FQNEAQ (reference sequence). Between the trimmed V and J ends, which lost 3 bases and 4 bases, there was a span of 7 bases. In DNA form, the CDR3 reads TGTGCCAGCAGCTTTTTCGAGAATCAGCCCCAGCATTTT. Translation gives CASSFFENQPQHF.

This sequence joins TRBV7-6 and TRBJ2-7; D possibly matches TRBD1 or TRBD2 (5 bases each). V was pared by 1 base and J by 5 bases, with 9 bases between. The germline V gene encodes CDR1 SGHVS and CDR2 FNYEAQ. The CDR3 extends over 13 amino acids. The CDR3 loop is CASSLGGGNEQYF. CDR3 DNA: TGTGCCAGCAGCTTAGGTGGGGGAAACGAGCAGTACTTC.